These 2 T cell receptor beta chains came from one sample sequenced in a study of CXCR3-negative and CXCR3-positive naive CD8 T cells. Study-wide results and caveats: Naive cells with CXCR3 showed TRB CDR3s that were more hydrophobic than those in CXCR3-negative naive cells.

These receptors have no identified antigens. Each TRB cDNA library was prepared by 5' RACE (with UMI labels). TCRdb reprocessed the 5' RACE reads and reports one entry per CDR3 protein, with no DNA. The sample has some 140,000 distinct CDR3 sequences, and its top ten clones hold approximately 0.5%. Sequencing was done on a sample of naive CXCR3+ CD8+ T cells from blood. As to subset: CD45RO-CCR7+CD27+CD95- naive CD8+ T cells expressing CXCR3 (TNR3+). These receptor sequences come from a human donor in good health. Some clones in this sample may be carry-over from other donors' samples.

The chain recombines TRBV25-1 with TRBJ1-1. The CDR3 is 13 residues long. Germline V gene data show CDR1 as MGHDK and CDR2 as SYGVNS. CDR3: CASGSGLNTEAFF.

This chain joins TRBV20-1 and TRBJ2-7; TCRdb indicates TRBD1, and absent DNA this call remains unverified. CDR1 and CDR2 from the germline V gene are DFQATT and SNEGSKA (reference sequence). The CDR3 is 17 residues long. CDR3 protein: CSARVRARAGVSYEQYF.